The 10 T cell receptor beta chains presented below share a single source sample, sequenced in a study of blood T cells in healthy people across ages. A second PCR of about 7 to 12 cycles used a sample-barcoded 5' primer and a J-beta primer mix. TCRdb re-called the 5' RACE reads with MiXCR, one entry per CDR3 protein. The table has about 800,000 distinct CDR3 sequences, around 25% seen once. These data also formed part of another study, on T cells of mothers and their children.

Sequencing used blood. These receptors were collected from a boy younger than 18 in good health.

V is TRBV5-1 and J is TRBJ1-4, with D unclear. Per germline, CDR1 SGHRS and CDR2 YFSETQ. The CDR3 is 15 residues long. V gave up 4 bases and J gave up 0 bases, with 10 bases separating them. CDR3 bases: TGCGCCAGCAGCGTGTCACCCGCAACTAATGAAAAACTGTTTTTT. Amino acid sequence: CASSVSPATNEKLFF.

The chain couples TRBV29-1 to TRBJ1-1, with unresolved D. V dropped 4 bases and J dropped 5 bases, with 11 bases sitting between them. CDR1 SQVTM and CDR2 ANQGSEA come from the germline V gene. The length of the CDR3 is 12 residues. CDR3 nucleotide sequence: TGCAGCGTTGTACTTGGTGGGACTGAAGCTTTCTTT. This gives the protein CSVVLGGTEAFF.

V gene TRBV20-1 combines with J gene TRBJ2-1; 13 nucleotides agree with TRBD2. Germline V gene lookup returns CDR1 DFQATT and CDR2 SNEGSKA (reference sequence). CDR3 length equals 15 residues. With V trimmed by 6 bases and J by 3 bases, 5 bases remained unmatched. The CDR3 nucleotides read TGCAGTGCAAAGGGACTAGCGGGACACTACAATGAGCAGTTCTTC. It specifies CSAKGLAGHYNEQFF.

V is TRBV5-1 and J is TRBJ2-3; unclear D gene. V shed 1 base and J shed 6 bases, with 9 bases lying between them. The CDR3 sequence is 13 residues long. The germline gives CDR1 SGHRS, CDR2 YFSETQ. This chain's CDR3 is CASSLIDLDTQYF. The CDR3 nucleotides read TGCGCCAGCAGCTTGATAGACCTGGATACGCAGTATTTT.

The rearrangement links TRBV27 to TRBJ2-5; D is possibly TRBD1 or TRBD2 (5 bases each). The DNA end is more similar to TRBJ2-7, so the J call may be wrong. CDR3 length: 14 residues. Germline V gene data show CDR1 as MNHEY and CDR2 as SMNVEV (reference sequence). The chain's CDR3 is CASSHRDGAYEQYF. CDR3 bases: TGTGCCAGCAGTCATAGGGACGGAGCCTACGAGCAGTACTTC.

This clonotype was seen repeatedly, ten times or more. The chain is built from TRBV5-1 and TRBJ2-3, with D possibly matching TRBD2 (7 bases). The germline CDR1 and CDR2 sequences are SGHRS and YFSETQ. The CDR3 spans 14 residues. The V and J ends lost 2 bases and 6 bases respectively, with 13 bases between them. The CDR3 DNA reads as TGCGCCAGCAGCTTAAGAGGGGGGGCCGATACGCAGTATTTT. It yields the protein CASSLRGGADTQYF.

The chain carries TRBV12-3 or TRBV12-4 and TRBJ2-2; no clear D gene. The CDR3 extends over 13 amino acids. The ends were cut back, 4 bases at V and 6 bases at J, with 9 bases in the middle. The CDR3, as DNA: TGTGCCAGCAGTTCCGGTCGGCCCGGGGAGCTGTTTTTT. Translated, it gives CASSSGRPGELFF.

This chain joins TRBV24-1 and TRBJ1-1; D call uncertain. Between the trimmed V and J ends, which lost 3 bases and 7 bases, there was a span of 5 bases. The CDR3 has 11 amino acids. In germline, CDR1 is KGHDR, CDR2 SFDVKD. The CDR3 nucleotides are TGTGCCACCAGTGATGCAGGTGAAGCTTTCTTT. It yields the protein CATSDAGEAFF.

The chain has TRBV4-3 and TRBJ2-7; the match to TRBD1 covers 7 bases. Germline V gives CDR1 LGHNA, CDR2 YSLEER. This CDR3 contains 15 residues. The J segment lost 2 bases and the V segment lost 0 bases, leaving 4 bases of the junction unmatched. CDR3 sequence reads: CASSQDRTGAYEQYF. CDR3 in DNA: TGCGCCAGCAGCCAAGACCGGACAGGAGCCTACGAGCAGTACTTC.

The rearrangement links TRBV28 to TRBJ1-5, with D tentatively TRBD1 (6 bases). The V gene's germline CDR1 is MDHEN and CDR2 SYDVKM. This CDR3 is 15 amino acids long. V was pared by 4 bases and J by 4 bases, with 14 bases between. In DNA form, the CDR3 reads TGTGCCAGCAGTTCCCCCGGGACACTTAATCAGCCCCAGCATTTT. Amino acids: CASSSPGTLNQPQHF.